One and the same sample provided the 7 T cell receptor beta chains below, sequenced in a study of blood T cell repertoires in COVID-19. This table comes from immunoSEQ multiplex PCR, and its TCRdb copy is limited to in-frame clones, with some not included. Here the sample spans about 200,000 clones, about 90% being singletons. The specimen sequenced was PBMCs or T cells enriched from blood (not recorded which). The receptors originated from a woman between 18 and 29 years old who had recovered from COVID-19.

The CDR3: CASSSDRGALYGYTF. The DNA for the CDR3 is TGTGCCAGCAGCTCCGACAGGGGGGCCCTCTATGGCTACACCTTC. This rearrangement joins TRBV11-2 to TRBJ1-2; 9 nucleotides match TRBD1. CDR1 and CDR2 (germline): SGHAT, FQNNGV. V gave up 4 bases and J gave up 4 bases; unmatched junction bases: 7. The CDR3 length is 15 residues.

The CDR3 region is CASSFLRRRRTEAFF. CDR3 nucleotides: TGTGCCAGCAGCTTCCTTAGGCGGCGGCGCACTGAAGCTTTCTTT. The chain recombines TRBV7-9 with TRBJ1-1; D remains unclear. This CDR3 spans 15 amino acids. The V gene's germline CDR1 is SEHNR and CDR2 FQNEAQ (reference sequence). V gave up 3 bases and J gave up 4 bases, with 15 bases separating them.

This clone was observed once. The gene calls are TRBV5-6 and TRBJ2-6, with D uncertain. The CDR3 loop spans 17 amino acids. V lost 1 base, J lost 0 bases, and 11 bases lay in between. Germline CDR1 and CDR2: SGHDT and YYEEEE. CDR3 in DNA: TGTGCCAGCAGCTTGCTACGACTCCGCTCTGGGGCCAACGTCCTGACTTTC. This sequence encodes CASSLLRLRSGANVLTF.

The chain is built from TRBV5-4 and TRBJ2-4, with TRBD2 matching 7 bases. The CDR3 has 16 amino acids. Germline V gives CDR1 SGHNT, CDR2 YYREEE (reference sequence). V dropped 3 bases and J dropped 7; count of bases not matched to a gene: 13. The CDR3 DNA is TGTGCCAGCAGCTCCGGGGGACTCGGGAGGAATAACATTCAGTACTTC. Amino acids: CASSSGGLGRNNIQYF.

The chain uses TRBV27 and TRBJ2-1; TRBD2 matches at 15 bases. The V gene end was trimmed by 7 bases and the J gene end by 13 bases; junction bases not matched to a gene: 11. Germline assignment: CDR1 MNHEY and CDR2 SMNVEV (reference sequence). The CDR3 covers 15 residues. The CDR3 region is CASNKGTSGGSSQFF. CDR3 nucleotides: TGTGCCAGCAACAAAGGGACTAGCGGGGGGTCCTCCCAGTTCTTC.

The chain joins TRBV9 to TRBJ1-3, with 9 positions matching TRBD1. The CDR3 contains 16 residues. In germline, CDR1 is SGDLS, CDR2 YYNGEE. Losses at the gene ends were 4 bases for V and 2 bases for J; bases not matched to a gene: 7. The CDR3 nucleotides are TGTGCCAGCAGCTCCTCGGGACAGGGTACTGGAAACACCATATATTTT. Encoded protein: CASSSSGQGTGNTIYF.

The chain joins TRBV2 to TRBJ2-7; perhaps TRBD2 as D (6 bases). Germline V gene data show CDR1 as SNHLY and CDR2 as FYNNEI. Deletions cut 6 bases from V and 6 bases from J, with 21 bases between. There are 15 residues in the CDR3. CDR3 sequence reads: CASRDGWTTSFEQYF. The CDR3 region has the DNA TGTGCCAGCAGGGACGGGTGGACTACGAGTTTCGAGCAGTACTTC.